This entry lists 17 T cell receptor beta chains sequenced from one sample in a study of blood T cells in healthy people across ages. It was with a sample-barcoded 5' primer and a J-beta primer mix that a second PCR of about 6 to 12 cycles was run. One entry per CDR3 protein, called by TCRdb with MiXCR from the 5' RACE reads. The table lists roughly 410,000 distinct CDR3 sequences, 50% to 60% of them singletons. The sequenced sample consisted of blood. These TCRs come from a man between 60 and 75 years old in good health.

As for this clonotype: Just one base apart from a much larger clone, this may be a read error. The rearrangement joins TRBV9 to TRBJ2-3, with D possibly being TRBD2 (6 bases). Germline CDR1 reads SGDLS; CDR2 reads YYNGEE. Trimming removed 4 bases at V and 4 bases at J, with 13 bases between. The CDR3 runs 14 residues. The CDR3 DNA reads as TGTGCCAGCAGCCCCGGGGTAGCGGCAGATACGCAGTATTTT. Its translation: CASSPGVAADTQYF. The whole variable domain, filled in from reference TRBV9 and TRBJ2-3, reads DSGVTQTPKHLITATGQRVTLRCSPRSGDLSVYWYQQSLDQGLQFLIQYYNGEERAKGNILERFSAQQFPDLHSELNLSSLELGDSALYFCASSPGVAADTQYFGPGTRLTVL.

Points on this clonotype: A much more abundant neighbour one base away suggests this may be a read error. The rearrangement uses TRBV7-2 and TRBJ1-4; D call uncertain. Germline CDR1 is SGHTA and CDR2 is FQGNSA. The CDR3 loop spans 12 amino acids. CDR3 sequence: CVSSSINEKLFF. The CDR3 bases are TGTGTCAGCAGCTCTATTAATGAAAAACTGTTTTTT.

The rearrangement links TRBV27 to TRBJ2-3; 8 nucleotides align to TRBD2. V shed 6 bases, J shed 3 bases, and the junction held 8 bases outside the gene matches. CDR1 and CDR2 (germline): MNHEY, SMNVEV (reference sequence). The CDR3 totals 15 residues. The CDR3 region is CASSPRGGWTDTQYF. The CDR3 DNA is TGTGCCAGCAGCCCTCGGGGGGGATGGACAGATACGCAGTATTTT.

The gene calls are TRBV6-5 and TRBJ2-7; D tentatively fits TRBD1 or TRBD2 (5 bases each). Germline values: CDR1 MNHEY, CDR2 SVGAGI. Trimming cost V 0 bases and J 3 bases, with 12 bases left between them. The length of the CDR3 is 15 residues. This CDR3 reads CASSYSPGRLYEQYF. DNA of the CDR3: TGTGCCAGCAGTTACTCTCCGGGGCGCCTCTACGAGCAGTACTTC.

This clonotype was counted ten times or more. The chain uses TRBV5-1 and TRBJ1-6, with D perhaps matching TRBD1 (5 bases). Trimming cost V 2 bases and J 7 bases, with 10 bases left between them. Germline CDR1 and CDR2: SGHRS and YFSETQ. The CDR3 has 14 residues. Written as DNA, the CDR3 is TGCGCCAGCAGCTTAGACAGAGCCAATTCACCCCTCCACTTT. Translating it yields CASSLDRANSPLHF. The whole variable domain, filled in from reference TRBV5-1 and TRBJ1-6, reads KAGVTQTPRYLIKTRGQQVTLSCSPISGHRSVSWYQQTPGQGLQFLFEYFSETQRNKGNFPGRFSGRQFSNSRSEMNVSTLELGDSALYLCASSLDRANSPLHFGNGTRLTVT.

The rearrangement uses TRBV20-1 and TRBJ2-1; 13 nucleotides align to TRBD2. J gave up 4 bases and V 5 bases, and 5 bases lay outside the gene matches. CDR3 size: 15 residues. Germline assignment: CDR1 DFQATT and CDR2 SNEGSKA (reference sequence). The CDR3: CSAELAGGSYNEQFF. CDR3 bases: TGCAGTGCTGAACTAGCGGGAGGGTCATACAATGAGCAGTTCTTC.

This clonotype has only a few counts. The V call is TRBV12-3 or TRBV12-4, the J call TRBJ2-4; 7 positions match TRBD2. The length of the CDR3 is 14 residues. V lost 6 bases to trimming and J lost 4 bases; unmatched junction nucleotides: 6. In DNA form, the CDR3 reads TGTGCCAGCAGAGTGGGGACTACAAAAAACATTCAGTACTTC. It yields the protein CASRVGTTKNIQYF.

The table lists this clonotype with a few counts. The chain joins TRBV7-2 to TRBJ2-7; tentatively, D is TRBD2 (5 bases). This CDR3 comprises 14 residues. Germline CDR1 reads SGHTA; CDR2 reads FQGNSA. Trimming cost V 1 base and J 2 bases, with 9 bases left between them. CDR3 sequence (DNA): TGTGCCAGCAGCTTAGTAGGACTGCCCTACGAGCAGTACTTC. It codes for CASSLVGLPYEQYF. The full variable domain, with the rest looked up from reference TRBV7-2 and TRBJ2-7, is GAGVSQSPSNKVTEKGKDVELRCDPISGHTALYWYRQSLGQGLEFLIYFQGNSAPDKSGLPSDRFSAERTGGSVSTLTIQRTQQEDSAVYLCASSLVGLPYEQYFGPGTRLTVT.

The chain employs TRBV20-1 and TRBJ2-1; D ambiguous. Trimming pared 5 bases from V and 6 bases from J, leaving 11 bases between. The CDR3 contains 12 residues. The germline CDR1 and CDR2 sequences are DFQATT and SNEGSKA (reference sequence). The CDR3 spells CSAEETLNEQFF. The CDR3 DNA follows: TGCAGTGCTGAAGAGACTCTCAATGAGCAGTTCTTC.

This clonotype was seen only a few times. V is TRBV9 and J is TRBJ2-5; D is uncertain. Trimming stripped 6 bases from V and 5 bases from J, with 17 bases between. The CDR3 contains 14 residues. Germline V gene data show CDR1 as SGDLS and CDR2 as YYNGEE. For the CDR3, the DNA is TGTGCCAGCACCAACCAGCCAATTGGGGAGACCCAGTACTTC. Amino acids: CASTNQPIGETQYF.

A single count supports this clonotype. A read error is possible here, since a much larger clone lies one base away. The chain employs TRBV28 and TRBJ2-1, with a possible D match to TRBD2 (6 bases). Germline V CDR1 and CDR2: MDHEN, SYDVKM. CDR3 length equals 16 residues. CDR3 nucleotide sequence: TGTGCCAGCAGCCAGGGACTTCTTAGCTCCTACGATGAGCAGTTCTTC. Protein sequence: CASSQGLLSSYDEQFF. The whole variable domain, filled in from reference TRBV28 and TRBJ2-1, reads DVKVTQSSRYLVKRTGEKVFLECVQDMDHENMFWYRQDPGLGLRLIYFSYDVKMKEKGDIPEGYSVSREKKERFSLILESASTNQTSMYLCASSQGLLSSYDEQFFGPGTRLTVL.

DNA of the CDR3: TGTGCCAGCAGCAGACAGGGTGGGGGCACAGATACGCAGTATTTT. Translated: CASSRQGGGTDTQYF. This rearrangement joins TRBV4-2 to TRBJ2-3; the match to TRBD1 covers 7 bases. The CDR3 is made up of 15 amino acids. The trim removed 5 bases at V and 1 base at J, leaving 6 bases unmatched. Per the germline V gene, CDR1 is LGHNA and CDR2 is YNFKEQ.

The V call is TRBV20-1, the J call TRBJ2-4; D is ambiguous. The CDR3 is 13 amino acids. Germline-derived CDR1 and CDR2 are DFQATT and SNEGSKA (reference sequence). Trimming removed 3 bases at V and 3 bases at J, with 9 bases between. CDR3 bases: TGCAGTGCTAGTGACTGGAGCAAAAACATTCAGTACTTC. Amino acids: CSASDWSKNIQYF.

The chain is built from TRBV29-1 and TRBJ2-1; 12 nucleotides align to TRBD1. The better agreement between TRBJ2-7 and the DNA end casts doubt on the J call. The germline V gene encodes CDR1 SQVTM and CDR2 ANQGSEA. The CDR3 spans 14 residues. The CDR3 region has the DNA TGCAGCGTTCGGGACAGGGGGCAGTACAATGAGCAGTACTTC. Amino acid sequence: CSVRDRGQYNEQYF.

This clonotype was recorded a few times. The V gene is TRBV18, the J gene TRBJ1-2; 9 positions agree with TRBD1. The CDR3 has 20 amino acids. CDR1 is KGHSH and CDR2 is LQKENI in the germline V gene. V lost 1 base, J lost 4 bases, and 19 bases stayed unmatched. The CDR3 protein is CASSPRFLLSNGQGIYGYTF. The CDR3 DNA follows: TGTGCCAGCTCACCACGGTTCTTACTCTCGAACGGACAGGGGATCTATGGCTACACCTTC.

V gene TRBV6-5 combines with J gene TRBJ1-4; TRBD1 might be the D (5 bases). V dropped 0 bases and J dropped 6 bases, with 14 bases sitting between them. CDR3 length: 16 amino acids. Looked up from germline, CDR1 is MNHEY and CDR2 is SVGAGI. In nucleotides, the CDR3 is TGTGCCAGCAGTTACTCTACAGCCACGGGGGATGAAAAACTGTTTTTT. It yields the protein CASSYSTATGDEKLFF.

This clonotype was detected a few times. The V gene is TRBV7-6, the J gene TRBJ2-5, with 10 positions matching TRBD1. This CDR3 region has 14 residues. The V and J ends lost 5 bases and 3 bases, in that order; junction bases with no gene match: 3. Germline V gene data show CDR1 as SGHVS and CDR2 as FNYEAQ. CDR3 residues: CASSPTGGKETQYF. CDR3 sequence (DNA): TGTGCCAGCAGCCCGACAGGGGGCAAAGAGACCCAGTACTTC.